A single sample gave rise to the 28 T cell receptor beta chains below, sequenced in a study of blood T cell repertoires in COVID-19. Profiling relied on immunoSEQ multiplex PCR, and the TCRdb table lists in-frame clones only, not all of them. The table records some 150,000 clones, around 84% of them present only once. Input material: PBMCs or T cells enriched from blood (not recorded which). These TCRs come from a woman in her forties or fifties who had been exposed to COVID-19.

V gene TRBV11-2 combines with J gene TRBJ2-3; 8 bases are shared with TRBD2. This CDR3 spans 15 amino acids. V lost 5 bases to trimming and J lost 3 bases; unmatched junction nucleotides: 7. CDR1 and CDR2 from the germline V gene are SGHAT and FQNNGV. CDR3 protein: CASSPAGGRTDTQYF. The CDR3 DNA reads as TGTGCCAGCAGCCCCGCGGGGGGCCGAACAGATACGCAGTATTTT.

This clone was picked up a small number of times. CDR3 DNA sequence: TGTGCCAGCAGTTTTTCATTGGGGCGACCCCTCCACTTT. This encodes CASSFSLGRPLHF. The rearrangement joins TRBV27 to TRBJ1-6; possible D gene TRBD1, 5 bases. The CDR3 contains 13 residues. Germline CDR1 reads MNHEY; CDR2 reads SMNVEV (reference sequence). V gave up 3 bases and J gave up 12 bases, with 12 bases separating them.

The V gene is TRBV7-9, the J gene TRBJ2-7, with 13 bases lining up with TRBD2. CDR1 and CDR2 (germline): SEHNR, FQNEAQ (reference sequence). The V segment lost 5 bases and the J segment 5 bases; nucleotides outside the gene matches: 3. The CDR3 consists of 14 residues. CDR3 nucleotides: TGTGCCAGCAGCCCAGGGACTAGCGGGGACGAGCAGTACTTC. This translates into CASSPGTSGDEQYF.

The rearrangement links TRBV7-2 to TRBJ2-2; 7 bases align to TRBD2. Germline V gene data show CDR1 as SGHTA and CDR2 as FQGNSA. The CDR3 covers 16 residues. The V segment lost 5 bases and the J segment 4 bases; nucleotides outside the gene matches: 10. CDR3 sequence: CASSPSGLAATGELFF. CDR3 nucleotide sequence: TGTGCCAGCAGCCCGAGCGGGCTAGCGGCCACCGGGGAGCTGTTTTTT.

J is TRBJ1-1 and V is TRBV4-3; D might be TRBD1 (5 bases). CDR1 is LGHNA, CDR2 YSLEER, per germline. The CDR3 runs 14 residues. Trimming stripped 4 bases from V and 4 bases from J, with 13 bases between. CDR3 nucleotide sequence: TGCGCCAGCAGCCGAGCCAGGGTTGGCACTGAAGCTTTCTTT. Its translation is CASSRARVGTEAFF.

The chain is built from TRBV5-1 and TRBJ1-4; maybe TRBD1 (6 bases). The CDR3 sequence is 15 residues long. The germline V and J ends were trimmed by 4 bases and 5 bases, with 15 bases remaining between them. The germline CDR1 and CDR2 sequences are SGHRS and YFSETQ. The CDR3 sequence is CASSLPTGSNEKLFF. DNA for the CDR3: TGCGCCAGCAGCCTACCCACAGGGAGCAATGAAAAACTGTTTTTT.

V and J are TRBV5-1 and TRBJ2-5; D not resolved. Germline CDR1 and CDR2: SGHRS and YFSETQ. V lost 1 base and J 4 bases, leaving 11 bases between the germline ends. The CDR3 consists of 14 residues. The CDR3: CASSLIAGGETQYF. The CDR3 nucleotides read TGCGCCAGCAGCTTGATCGCCGGCGGAGAGACCCAGTACTTC.

The chain uses TRBV3-1 (or the pseudogene TRBV3-2) and TRBJ2-5; 8 bases match TRBD2. Per germline, CDR1 LGHDT and CDR2 YNNKEL (reference sequence). The CDR3 spans 17 residues. V was pared by 4 bases and J by 5 bases, with 15 bases of the junction left unmatched. CDR3 residues: CASSLVPGLGMGETQYF. The CDR3 DNA follows: TGTGCCAGCAGCCTAGTACCGGGACTAGGGATGGGGGAGACCCAGTACTTC.

The V and J genes are TRBV6-5 and TRBJ2-1, with 7 bases that match TRBD1. V was clipped by 7 bases and J by 7 bases; unmatched bases: 7. The CDR3 length is 13 residues. CDR1 MNHEY and CDR2 SVGAGI come from the germline V gene. The CDR3 region is CASTQTGRNEQFF. The CDR3 bases are TGTGCCAGCACACAGACAGGGCGGAATGAGCAGTTCTTC.

The gene calls are TRBV5-1 and TRBJ2-6; D ambiguous. Germline V lookup: CDR1 SGHRS, CDR2 YFSETQ. V lost 4 bases and J lost 2, with 7 bases in between. The CDR3 is made up of 14 amino acids. This CDR3 reads CASSPAAGANVLTF. Here the CDR3 DNA reads TGCGCCAGCAGCCCCGCAGCTGGGGCCAACGTCCTGACTTTC. The entire variable domain, with the rest obtained from reference TRBV5-1 and TRBJ2-6, is as follows: KAGVTQTPRYLIKTRGQQVTLSCSPISGHRSVSWYQQTPGQGLQFLFEYFSETQRNKGNFPGRFSGRQFSNSRSEMNVSTLELGDSALYLCASSPAAGANVLTFGAGSRLTVL.

CDR3 DNA: TGTGCCAGCAGTGGGGCTAGGGGATTCACAGATACGCAGTATTTT. It specifies CASSGARGFTDTQYF. V and J are TRBV2 and TRBJ2-3; maybe TRBD1 (5 bases). V dropped 4 bases and J dropped 2 bases, with 13 bases sitting between them. CDR3 length: 15 amino acids. Per germline, CDR1 SNHLY and CDR2 FYNNEI.

The chain links TRBV9 to TRBJ1-4; possible D gene TRBD1, 6 bases. The V end lost 6 bases, the J end lost 7 bases, and 19 bases lay between the germline ends. The CDR3 consists of 15 residues. Germline loops: CDR1 SGDLS, CDR2 YYNGEE. CDR3 bases: TGTGCCAGCACCTTAGGGTCGGGGGGCAGTGAAAAACTGTTTTTT. Its translation is CASTLGSGGSEKLFF.

The chain uses TRBV25-1 and TRBJ1-6; 8 bases match TRBD1. After removal of 4 bases from V and 4 bases from J, the junction contained 12 bases not matched to a gene. CDR1 is MGHDK, CDR2 SYGVNS, per germline. The CDR3 covers 18 residues. The CDR3 protein is CASSGSALTGDYNSPLHF. The CDR3, as DNA: TGTGCCAGCAGTGGCTCCGCCCTGACAGGGGATTATAATTCACCCCTCCACTTT.

The chain recombines TRBV6-5 with TRBJ1-1; a possible D gene is TRBD1 (6 bases). V dropped 2 bases and J dropped 7 bases, with 20 bases sitting between them. Germline CDR1 is MNHEY and CDR2 is SVGAGI. The CDR3 runs 16 residues. The CDR3 sequence is CASSYGSQGRKIEAFF. CDR3 DNA sequence: TGTGCCAGCAGTTACGGAAGTCAGGGGCGAAAAATTGAAGCTTTCTTT.

The chain is built from TRBV10-3 and TRBJ1-3; 9 nucleotides line up with TRBD1. Germline CDR1 reads ENHRY; CDR2 reads SYGVKD. The CDR3 consists of 16 residues. J gave up 2 bases and V 6 bases, and 8 bases lay outside the gene matches. CDR3 region: CAIRTDRGEPGNTIYF. DNA of the CDR3: TGTGCCATCAGGACCGACAGGGGGGAGCCTGGAAACACCATATATTTT.

The genes are TRBV5-8 and TRBJ2-1; unclear D gene. Germline loops: CDR1 SGHTS, CDR2 YDEGEE. There are 15 residues in the CDR3. V shed 0 bases and J shed 0 bases, with 7 bases lying between them. Written as DNA, the CDR3 is TGTGCCAGCAGCTTGGGACTCAGCTCCTACAATGAGCAGTTCTTC. This gives the protein CASSLGLSSYNEQFF.

This rearrangement joins TRBV6-5 to TRBJ2-3, with 8 positions matching TRBD1. Trimming at V came to 7 bases and at J to 2 bases, leaving 8 bases not matched to a gene. This CDR3 contains 15 residues. CDR1 and CDR2 (germline): MNHEY, SVGAGI. Here the CDR3 DNA reads TGTGCCAGCACCCGCGGACAGGGAAACACAGATACGCAGTATTTT. Amino acids: CASTRGQGNTDTQYF.

The V and J genes are TRBV19 and TRBJ1-1; perhaps TRBD1 as D (6 bases). V shed 5 bases and J shed 5 bases, with 12 bases lying between them. The V gene's germline CDR1 is LNHDA and CDR2 SQIVND (reference sequence). This CDR3 region has 13 residues. The CDR3 is CASSHQRGTEAFF. The CDR3 DNA is TGTGCCAGTAGTCACCAGAGGGGGACTGAAGCTTTCTTT.

This chain links TRBV19 with TRBJ1-5, with a weak D call TRBD1 (5 bases). CDR3 length: 15 residues. Trimming stripped 4 bases from V and 0 bases from J, with 10 bases between. CDR1 is LNHDA and CDR2 is SQIVND in the germline V gene (reference sequence). CDR3 sequence reads: CASSTGVHSNQPQHF. The CDR3 DNA reads as TGTGCCAGTAGTACGGGGGTACATAGCAATCAGCCCCAGCATTTT.

This clone came up once. V gene TRBV7-9 combines with J gene TRBJ1-1; D not resolved. There are 15 residues in the CDR3. Germline-derived CDR1 and CDR2 are SEHNR and FQNEAQ (reference sequence). With 3 bases removed from V and 4 bases from J, the gap between germline ends came to 15 bases. The CDR3 region is CASSFPTPRATEAFF. The CDR3 nucleotides are TGTGCCAGCAGCTTTCCAACTCCGAGGGCCACTGAAGCTTTCTTT.

This clone was observed a few times. V usage is TRBV6-5 and J usage is TRBJ1-5; D might be TRBD1 (6 bases). CDR3 size: 13 residues. V lost 8 bases and J 4 bases, leaving 12 bases between the germline ends. Germline V gene lookup returns CDR1 MNHEY and CDR2 SVGAGI. CDR3 sequence (DNA): TGTGCCAGCCTTGAAACAGGGAATCAGCCCCAGCATTTT. This codes for CASLETGNQPQHF.

The chain is built from TRBV10-3 and TRBJ1-2, with 9 bases that match TRBD1. J was trimmed by 4 bases and V by 10 bases; bases with no gene match: 4. Looked up from germline, CDR1 is ENHRY and CDR2 is SYGVKD. The CDR3 totals 12 residues. CDR3 protein: CASTGGSYGYTF. In DNA form, the CDR3 reads TGTGCCAGCACAGGGGGCAGCTATGGCTACACCTTC.

This clone was recorded at least ten times. The rearrangement joins TRBV5-4 to TRBJ2-1, with 11 bases matching TRBD2. The CDR3 totals 15 residues. The junction had 6 bases not matched to a gene; V was cut back by 4 bases and J by 6 bases. Per germline, CDR1 SGHNT and CDR2 YYREEE (reference sequence). In DNA form, the CDR3 reads TGTGCCAGCAGCCTTAGCGGGGGGGCCGCCAATGAGCAGTTCTTC. Residues: CASSLSGGAANEQFF.

V is TRBV28 and J is TRBJ1-2; D perhaps matches TRBD1 (5 bases). CDR1 MDHEN and CDR2 SYDVKM come from the germline V gene. Trimming pared 7 bases from V and 2 bases from J, leaving 8 bases between. The CDR3 consists of 12 residues. The CDR3 DNA is TGTGCCAGCAAGACAGCCAACTATGGCTACACCTTC. Its protein product is CASKTANYGYTF.

The chain links TRBV5-1 to TRBJ2-7; D perhaps matches TRBD1 (5 bases). This CDR3 spans 12 amino acids. Between the trimmed V and J ends, which lost 7 bases and 2 bases, there was a span of 10 bases. Germline V lookup: CDR1 SGHRS, CDR2 YFSETQ. This CDR3 is CASGQGPYEQYF. The CDR3 region has the DNA TGCGCCAGCGGTCAGGGCCCCTACGAGCAGTACTTC.

The J gene is TRBJ2-4, the V gene TRBV5-1, with 8 bases aligning to TRBD1. Unmatched junction bases numbered 6, after V lost 4 bases and J lost 9 bases. CDR3 length: 13 residues. Germline CDR1 reads SGHRS; CDR2 reads YFSETQ. The CDR3 protein is CASSRGQGGIQYF. DNA for the CDR3: TGCGCCAGCAGCCGTGGACAGGGCGGCATTCAGTACTTC. Variable domain in full (rest from reference TRBV5-1 and TRBJ2-4): KAGVTQTPRYLIKTRGQQVTLSCSPISGHRSVSWYQQTPGQGLQFLFEYFSETQRNKGNFPGRFSGRQFSNSRSEMNVSTLELGDSALYLCASSRGQGGIQYFGAGTRLSVL.

This chain uses TRBV4-3 with TRBJ2-3, with 13 bases lining up with TRBD2. Looked up from germline, CDR1 is LGHNA and CDR2 is YSLEER. CDR3 length: 15 residues. J was trimmed by 8 bases and V by 4 bases; bases with no gene match: 6. This CDR3 is CASSRLAGGQGTQYF. In nucleotides, the CDR3 is TGCGCCAGCAGCCGACTAGCGGGGGGACAGGGTACGCAGTATTTT.

The rearrangement joins TRBV29-1 to TRBJ1-2; unclear D gene. The germline V gene has CDR1 SQVTM and CDR2 ANQGSEA. The CDR3 has 12 residues. Trimming removed 3 bases from V and 8 bases from J, with 13 bases in between. Here the CDR3 DNA reads TGCAGCGTTGAGGGAAGTTCGGGAGGCTACACCTTC. Translation gives CSVEGSSGGYTF.